This TCR beta chain was observed in a study of CD8 T cells in ankylosing spondylitis. This CDR3 region has 15 residues. CDR1 and CDR2 (germline): LGHNA, YSLEER. The V gene lost 4 bases and the J gene lost 2 bases, with 14 bases spanning the gap. TCRdb re-analysed the 5' RACE reads in MiXCR, keeping a single row per CDR3 protein. This sample has some 71,000 distinct CDR3 sequences; approximately 5% occur once, and the top ten carry around 2%. This clonotype originated in a male donor with ankylosing spondylitis or in good health (not recorded which). Material for sequencing was blood, either unsorted or a sorted T cell fraction (not recorded which). The V call is TRBV4-3, the J call TRBJ1-2, with a possible D match to TRBD1 (5 bases). For the CDR3, the DNA is TGCGCCAGCAGCCCGGTTCTCAGGGCGAACTATGGCTACACCTTC. Translated: CASSPVLRANYGYTF.